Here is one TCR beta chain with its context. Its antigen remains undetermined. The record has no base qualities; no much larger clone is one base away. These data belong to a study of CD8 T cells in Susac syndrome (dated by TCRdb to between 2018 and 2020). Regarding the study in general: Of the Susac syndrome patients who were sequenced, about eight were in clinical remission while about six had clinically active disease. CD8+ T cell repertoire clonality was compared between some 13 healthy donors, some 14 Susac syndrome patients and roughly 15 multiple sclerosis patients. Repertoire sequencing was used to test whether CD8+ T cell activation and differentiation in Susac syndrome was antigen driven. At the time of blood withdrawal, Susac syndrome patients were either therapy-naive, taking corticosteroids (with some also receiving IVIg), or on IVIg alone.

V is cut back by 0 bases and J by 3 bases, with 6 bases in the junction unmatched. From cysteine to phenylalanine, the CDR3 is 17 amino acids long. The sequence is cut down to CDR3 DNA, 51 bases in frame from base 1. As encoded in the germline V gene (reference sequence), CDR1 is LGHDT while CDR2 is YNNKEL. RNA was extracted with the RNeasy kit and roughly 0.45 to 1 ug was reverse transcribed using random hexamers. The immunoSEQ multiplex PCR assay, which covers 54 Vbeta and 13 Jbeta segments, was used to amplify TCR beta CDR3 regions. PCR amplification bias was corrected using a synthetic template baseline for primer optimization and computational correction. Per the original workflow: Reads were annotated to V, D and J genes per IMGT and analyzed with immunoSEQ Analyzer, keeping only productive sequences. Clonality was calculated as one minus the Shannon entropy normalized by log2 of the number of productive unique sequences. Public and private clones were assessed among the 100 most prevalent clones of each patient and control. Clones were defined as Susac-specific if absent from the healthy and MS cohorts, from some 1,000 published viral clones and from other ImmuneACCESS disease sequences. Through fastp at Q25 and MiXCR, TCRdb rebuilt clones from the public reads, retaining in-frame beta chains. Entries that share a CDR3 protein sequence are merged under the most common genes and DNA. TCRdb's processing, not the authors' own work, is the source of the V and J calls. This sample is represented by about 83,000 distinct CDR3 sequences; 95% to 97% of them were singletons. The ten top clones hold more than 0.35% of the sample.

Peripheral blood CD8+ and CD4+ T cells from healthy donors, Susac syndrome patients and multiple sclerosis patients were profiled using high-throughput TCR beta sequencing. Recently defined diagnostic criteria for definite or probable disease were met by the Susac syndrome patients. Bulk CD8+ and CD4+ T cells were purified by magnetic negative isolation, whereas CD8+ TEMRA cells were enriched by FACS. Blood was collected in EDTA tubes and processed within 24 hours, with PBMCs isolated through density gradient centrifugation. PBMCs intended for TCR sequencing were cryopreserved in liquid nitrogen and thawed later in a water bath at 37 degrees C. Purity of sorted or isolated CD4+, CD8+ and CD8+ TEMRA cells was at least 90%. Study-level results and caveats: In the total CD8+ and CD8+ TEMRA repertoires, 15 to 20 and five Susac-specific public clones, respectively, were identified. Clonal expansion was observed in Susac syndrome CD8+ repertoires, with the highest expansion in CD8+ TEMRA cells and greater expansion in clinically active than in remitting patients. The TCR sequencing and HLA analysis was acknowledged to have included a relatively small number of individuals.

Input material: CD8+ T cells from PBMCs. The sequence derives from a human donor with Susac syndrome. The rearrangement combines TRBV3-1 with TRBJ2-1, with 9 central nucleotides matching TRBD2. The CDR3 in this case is CASSQEIGGGDYNEQFF. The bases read TGTGCCAGCAGCCAAGAGATCGGCGGGGGGGACTACAATGAGCAGTTCTTC.